This T cell receptor (beta chain) was observed in a study of cytomegalovirus exposure and HLA in healthy donors. Whole-study results and caveats: In a later analysis, HLA-C alleles had the fewest associated TCRs, DRB1 alleles the most.

Notes on this clone: Its cognate antigen is unknown.

The PCR made use of 60 Vbeta and 13 Jbeta primers. Assay: immunoSEQ multiplex PCR; the TCRdb copy retains only in-frame clones and omits some. The sample lists 150,000 to 200,000 clones, around 83% occurring once. The sequence was obtained from a man in his forties in good health and CMV-seropositive. Material: PBMCs.

The CDR3 reads CASSQGAGGWDEQYF. The CDR3 DNA sequence: TGTGCCAGCAGCCAAGGCGCGGGAGGTTGGGACGAGCAGTACTTC. The genes are TRBV14 and TRBJ2-7, with TRBD2 identical over 8 bases. CDR3 length equals 15 residues. CDR1 and CDR2 from the germline V gene are SGHDN and FVKESK. With V trimmed by 1 base and J by 5 bases, 7 bases remained unmatched. Using reference TRBV14 and TRBJ2-7 for the parts outside the CDR3, the full variable domain is EAGVTQFPSHSVIEKGQTVTLRCDPISGHDNLYWYRRVMGKEIKFLLHFVKESKQDESGMPNNRFLAERTGGTYSTLKVQPAELEDSGVYFCASSQGAGGWDEQYFGPGTRLTVT.